These 31 T cell receptor beta chains originate from one sample sequenced in a study of Ad26.COV2.S vaccination and SARS-CoV-2 variants. Method: immunoSEQ multiplex PCR; TCRdb's copy keeps in-frame clones and lacks some. The sample has 380,000 or so clones; 83% are singletons. Noted treatment: some 20 received Ad26.COV2.S at low or high dose, single or two shots; several received placebo; per-sample allocation not given. After the first vaccine or placebo injection, samples were drawn on day 63. Material: peripheral blood, obtained in a trial of Ad26.COV2.S vaccine versus placebo. The receptor source for this set is a person aged 18 to 65 who received the Ad26.COV2.S COVID-19 vaccine or a placebo.

The chain joins TRBV2 to TRBJ1-2, with 7 nucleotides matching TRBD1. Losses at the gene ends were 8 bases for V and 1 base for J; bases not matched to a gene: 10. The CDR3 is made up of 15 amino acids. Germline lookup yields CDR1 SNHLY and CDR2 FYNNEI. In nucleotides, the CDR3 is TGTGCCAGCTTGGCAGGGACAGTCCTTAACTATGGCTACACCTTC. Encoded protein: CASLAGTVLNYGYTF. The entire variable domain, with the rest obtained from reference TRBV2 and TRBJ1-2, is as follows: EPEVTQTPSHQVTQMGQEVILRCVPISNHLYFYWYRQILGQKVEFLVSFYNNEISEKSEIFDDQFSVERPDGSNFTLKIRSTKLEDSAMYFCASLAGTVLNYGYTFGSGTRLTVV.

The gene calls are TRBV6-6 and TRBJ2-7; 9 positions match TRBD2. From germline, CDR1 is MNHNY and CDR2 SVGAGI (reference sequence). V shed 6 bases and J 5 bases; nucleotides not matched to a gene: 5. CDR3 length: 13 amino acids. In nucleotides, the CDR3 is TGTGCCAGCAGGCCTAGCGGGAAGAACGAGCAGTACTTC. Amino acid sequence: CASRPSGKNEQYF.

V and J are TRBV5-1 and TRBJ1-1, with D perhaps TRBD1 (5 bases). The CDR3 sequence is 15 residues long. V dropped 0 bases and J dropped 4 bases, with 13 bases sitting between them. Germline assignment: CDR1 SGHRS and CDR2 YFSETQ. Written as DNA, the CDR3 is TGCGCCAGCAGCTTGGATTTAAGTGGGGCCACTGAAGCTTTCTTT. Amino acids: CASSLDLSGATEAFF. Supplemented by reference TRBV5-1 and TRBJ1-1, the full variable domain reads KAGVTQTPRYLIKTRGQQVTLSCSPISGHRSVSWYQQTPGQGLQFLFEYFSETQRNKGNFPGRFSGRQFSNSRSEMNVSTLELGDSALYLCASSLDLSGATEAFFGQGTRLTVV.

The rearrangement links TRBV6-6 to TRBJ1-4; D uncertain. Germline CDR1 is MNHNY and CDR2 is SVGAGI (reference sequence). Between the trimmed V and J ends, which lost 0 bases and 5 bases, there was a span of 10 bases. CDR3 length: 15 residues. The CDR3 region is CASSYSFRPNEKLFF. The CDR3 DNA reads as TGTGCCAGCAGTTACTCGTTCCGGCCGAATGAAAAACTGTTTTTT.

Worth noting for this clone: Other DNA sequences of this sample code for an identical CDR3. The chain uses TRBV5-5 and TRBJ2-7; D gene uncertain. Trimming pared 0 bases from V and 3 bases from J, leaving 4 bases between. The CDR3 loop spans 12 amino acids. Germline CDR1 and CDR2: SGHKS and YYEKEE (reference sequence). For the CDR3, the DNA is TGTGCCAGCAGCTTGGGGCGCTACGAGCAGTACTTC. Translation gives CASSLGRYEQYF. The entire variable domain, with the rest obtained from reference TRBV5-5 and TRBJ2-7, is as follows: DAGVTQSPTHLIKTRGQQVTLRCSPISGHKSVSWYQQVLGQGPQFIFQYYEKEERGRGNFPDRFSARQFPNYSSELNVNALLLGDSALYLCASSLGRYEQYFGPGTRLTVT.

This chain joins TRBV24-1 and TRBJ2-5; no clear D. Germline V CDR1 and CDR2: KGHDR, SFDVKD. This CDR3 is 14 amino acids long. Trimming left V 4 bases short and J 5 bases short, with 13 bases between. The CDR3 is CATSDEVRPETQYF. The DNA for the CDR3 is TGTGCCACCAGTGACGAAGTCCGCCCGGAGACCCAGTACTTC.

J is TRBJ1-4 and V is TRBV4-1; D possibly corresponds to TRBD1 (6 bases). Germline CDR1 MGHRA, CDR2 YSYEKL. The CDR3 contains 17 residues. The germline V and J ends were trimmed by 2 bases and 7 bases, with 20 bases remaining between them. CDR3 residues: CASSQPGGQFIFEKLFF. The DNA of the CDR3 is TGCGCCAGCAGCCAACCGGGCGGACAGTTCATATTTGAAAAACTGTTTTTT.

This chain uses TRBV19 with TRBJ1-2; the D gene is possibly TRBD1 (5 bases). The CDR3 totals 12 residues. Trimming stripped 5 bases from V and 7 bases from J, with 11 bases between. Germline V gene sequence: CDR1 LNHDA, CDR2 SQIVND (reference sequence). In DNA, the CDR3 is TGTGCCAGTAGTGTCAGGGACGGTGGCTACACCTTC. It specifies CASSVRDGGYTF. Supplemented by reference TRBV19 and TRBJ1-2, the full variable domain reads DGGITQSPKYLFRKEGQNVTLSCEQNLNHDAMYWYRQDPGQGLRLIYYSQIVNDFQKGDIAEGYSVSREKKESFPLTVTSAQKNPTAFYLCASSVRDGGYTFGSGTRLTVV.

This chain links TRBV19 with TRBJ2-1; 10 nucleotides align to TRBD2. The CDR3 extends over 18 amino acids. Germline trimming cut 2 bases from V and 5 bases from J; bases unmatched to any gene: 12. Germline V gene lookup returns CDR1 LNHDA and CDR2 SQIVND (reference sequence). This CDR3 reads CASSITSGAFGANNEQFF. CDR3 nucleotide sequence: TGTGCCAGTAGTATAACTAGCGGGGCTTTTGGGGCAAACAATGAGCAGTTCTTC.

The chain links TRBV11-2 to TRBJ2-5, with 11 bases identical to TRBD2. CDR3 length: 16 residues. Germline values: CDR1 SGHAT, CDR2 FQNNGV. The trim removed 1 base at V and 7 bases at J, leaving 8 bases unmatched. CDR3 DNA: TGTGCCAGCAGCTTAGGTAGCGGGGGGGCTTTTCGGACCCAGTACTTC. Its translation is CASSLGSGGAFRTQYF.

The V call is TRBV5-5, the J call TRBJ1-2; D call uncertain. Trimming shortened V by 0 bases and J by 5 bases, and 5 bases separated the two germline ends. There are 12 residues in the CDR3. CDR1 SGHKS and CDR2 YYEKEE come from the germline V gene (reference sequence). CDR3 sequence (DNA): TGTGCCAGCAGCTTGGCCAGATATGGCTACACCTTC. Residues: CASSLARYGYTF.

V gene TRBV7-2 combines with J gene TRBJ1-2, with D hard to call. Germline V CDR1 and CDR2: SGHTA, FQGNSA. Between the trimmed V and J ends, which lost 5 bases and 5 bases, there was a span of 18 bases. The CDR3 runs to 15 residues. The CDR3 nucleotides are TGTGCCAGCAGCCCGGAGTCGACATTCCTTTATGGCTACACCTTC. It yields the protein CASSPESTFLYGYTF.

This clone appeared a few times. V gene TRBV12-5 combines with J gene TRBJ1-2; 9 bases align to TRBD1. The CDR3 loop spans 18 amino acids. The V and J ends lost 1 base and 7 bases, in that order; junction bases with no gene match: 16. Looked up from germline, CDR1 is LGHNT and CDR2 is FRNRAP. CDR3 protein: CASGLGMVGTGLVFGYTF. In nucleotides, the CDR3 is TGTGCTAGTGGTTTGGGTATGGTGGGGACAGGGCTCGTCTTTGGCTACACCTTC.

The chain combines TRBV18 with TRBJ1-3; D gene uncertain. The CDR3 loop spans 17 amino acids. Germline values: CDR1 KGHSH, CDR2 LQKENI. Trimming removed 2 bases at V and 0 bases at J, with 14 bases between. CDR3 protein: CASSPSRGSLSGNTIYF. In DNA form, the CDR3 reads TGTGCCAGCTCACCAAGCCGAGGATCCCTCTCTGGAAACACCATATATTTT.

The table lists this clone with a count of one. The chain's CDR3 is CASSLARTSGSTYTDTQYF. The CDR3 DNA sequence: TGTGCCAGCAGTTTGGCCCGGACTAGCGGGAGCACCTACACAGATACGCAGTATTTT. This chain joins TRBV27 and TRBJ2-3; 13 bases fit TRBD2. V lost 3 bases to trimming and J lost 2 bases; unmatched junction nucleotides: 11. Germline V gives CDR1 MNHEY, CDR2 SMNVEV (reference sequence). The CDR3 extends over 19 amino acids.

This clone has just one count. The chain joins TRBV19 to TRBJ2-5; D may match TRBD1 or TRBD2 (5 bases each). Germline CDR1 and CDR2: LNHDA and SQIVND (reference sequence). The CDR3 is made up of 15 amino acids. The V gene lost 5 bases and the J gene lost 4 bases, with 17 bases spanning the gap. DNA of the CDR3: TGTGCCAGTAGTCCCAGGGCCCGAGGGCGAGAGACCCAGTACTTC. Residues: CASSPRARGRETQYF.

The chain's CDR3 is CSVHPPGAGGGEQYF. The CDR3 region has the DNA TGCAGCGTCCATCCTCCGGGGGCGGGAGGGGGGGAGCAGTACTTC. The chain employs TRBV29-1 and TRBJ2-7; 9 nucleotides line up with TRBD2. J was trimmed by 7 bases and V by 6 bases; bases with no gene match: 16. This CDR3 is 15 amino acids long. Germline V gene data show CDR1 as SQVTM and CDR2 as ANQGSEA.

This clone was counted a single time. The V and J genes are TRBV5-5 and TRBJ2-1; D is tentatively TRBD1 or TRBD2 (5 bases each). CDR3 length equals 15 residues. In germline, CDR1 is SGHKS, CDR2 YYEKEE (reference sequence). V was shortened by 2 bases and J by 0 bases, with 9 bases between the two germline ends. DNA of the CDR3: TGTGCCAGCAGCTTCGGGGCAAGCTCCTACAATGAGCAGTTCTTC. This gives the protein CASSFGASSYNEQFF. The full variable domain, rest sourced from reference TRBV5-5 and TRBJ2-1, is DAGVTQSPTHLIKTRGQQVTLRCSPISGHKSVSWYQQVLGQGPQFIFQYYEKEERGRGNFPDRFSARQFPNYSSELNVNALLLGDSALYLCASSFGASSYNEQFFGPGTRLTVL.

V usage is TRBV18 and J usage is TRBJ2-7; 8 bases map to TRBD1. Unmatched junction bases numbered 7, after V lost 3 bases and J lost 3 bases. CDR1 and CDR2 from the germline V gene are KGHSH and LQKENI. The CDR3 loop spans 15 amino acids. CDR3 residues: CASSPVDRAFYEQYF. The CDR3 DNA sequence: TGTGCCAGCTCACCGGTGGACAGGGCCTTCTACGAGCAGTACTTC.

The chain recombines TRBV7-2 with TRBJ1-2; tentatively, D is TRBD1 (6 bases). Per the germline V gene, CDR1 is SGHTA and CDR2 is FQGNSA. The CDR3 extends over 15 amino acids. V lost 4 bases to trimming and J lost 7 bases, with 19 bases between them. CDR3: CASSSSMWQGSGYTF. For the CDR3, the DNA is TGTGCCAGCAGCTCCTCAATGTGGCAGGGGAGTGGCTACACCTTC.

V and J are TRBV10-3 and TRBJ2-3, with D unclear. Germline V gene lookup returns CDR1 ENHRY and CDR2 SYGVKD. There are 12 residues in the CDR3. V was cut by 3 bases and J by 2 bases, with 3 bases left in between. Written as DNA, the CDR3 is TGTGCCATCAGTGATAACACAGATACGCAGTATTTT. Translated: CAISDNTDTQYF.

This clone was observed a few times. V gene TRBV7-3 combines with J gene TRBJ2-5; no reliable D call. Germline-derived CDR1 and CDR2 are SGHTA and FQGTGA. The CDR3 sequence is 12 residues long. The V end lost 5 bases, the J end lost 7 bases, and 11 bases lay between the germline ends. CDR3 sequence (DNA): TGTGCCAGCAGCCGAATCTCGGGGACCCAGTACTTC. Residues: CASSRISGTQYF.

This clone was observed once. This chain links TRBV4-1 with TRBJ1-1, with a tentative D call TRBD1 (5 bases). The CDR3 covers 13 residues. The germline V gene has CDR1 MGHRA and CDR2 YSYEKL. V was trimmed by 0 bases and J by 11 bases, leaving 13 bases between them. The CDR3 loop reads CASSQEPGQRAFF. For the CDR3, the DNA is TGCGCCAGCAGCCAAGAGCCAGGACAAAGGGCTTTCTTT.

This clone showed up just a few times. V is TRBV2 and J is TRBJ2-7, with D possibly matching TRBD2 (6 bases). The CDR3 is 15 amino acids. Germline CDR1 SNHLY, CDR2 FYNNEI. V lost 7 bases and J lost 5, with 21 bases in between. The CDR3 spells CASMWFPGAGDEQYF. In DNA form, the CDR3 reads TGTGCCAGCATGTGGTTTCCGGGAGCAGGCGACGAGCAGTACTTC.

The CDR3: CASSPTQGDTQYF. CDR3 DNA sequence: TGTGCCAGCTCACCCACACAGGGGGATACGCAGTATTTT. The chain couples TRBV18 to TRBJ2-3, with 7 nucleotides matching TRBD1. V dropped 3 bases and J dropped 6; count of bases not matched to a gene: 3. CDR3 length: 13 amino acids. Germline loops: CDR1 KGHSH, CDR2 LQKENI. Full variable domain (missing parts from reference TRBV18 and TRBJ2-3): NAGVMQNPRHLVRRRGQEARLRCSPMKGHSHVYWYRQLPEEGLKFMVYLQKENIIDESGMPKERFSAEFPKEGPSILRIQQVVRGDSAAYFCASSPTQGDTQYFGPGTRLTVL.

This clone was observed once. V and J are TRBV19 and TRBJ2-4; unclear D gene. The CDR3 runs 12 residues. Per germline, CDR1 LNHDA and CDR2 SQIVND (reference sequence). Trimming stripped 4 bases from V and 5 bases from J, with 6 bases between. CDR3 nucleotides: TGTGCCAGTAGTAATGGGGAAAACATTCAGTACTTC. Translated: CASSNGENIQYF.

The rearrangement uses TRBV12-3 or TRBV12-4 and TRBJ1-5; no reliable D call. This CDR3 comprises 13 residues. V dropped 3 bases and J dropped 3 bases, with 6 bases sitting between them. CDR3 region: CASSFYLNQPQHF. DNA of the CDR3: TGTGCCAGCAGTTTTTACCTCAATCAGCCCCAGCATTTT.

The J gene is TRBJ1-1, the V gene TRBV2; D gene ambiguous. The germline V gene has CDR1 SNHLY and CDR2 FYNNEI. The CDR3 is 14 residues long. V lost 2 bases, J lost 2 bases, and 9 bases lay in between. For the CDR3, the DNA is TGTGCCAGCAGTGAATTGAGGGCAAACACTGAAGCTTTCTTT. Protein product: CASSELRANTEAFF.

The CDR3 loop is CASSEGVKPSGYTF. The CDR3 nucleotides are TGTGCCAGCAGTGAAGGGGTCAAACCAAGTGGCTACACCTTC. The chain uses TRBV6-1 and TRBJ1-2; no firm D call. This CDR3 spans 14 amino acids. Germline CDR1 is MNHNS and CDR2 is SASEGT. V was pared by 1 base and J by 7 bases, with 13 bases between.

The chain's CDR3 is CASSLGAGYGELFF. The DNA for the CDR3 is TGTGCCAGCAGCTTAGGGGCAGGGTACGGGGAGCTGTTTTTT. This chain joins TRBV7-3 and TRBJ2-2; D might be TRBD1 (5 bases). Trimming shortened V by 2 bases and J by 7 bases, and 11 bases separated the two germline ends. This CDR3 has 14 residues. The germline gives CDR1 SGHTA, CDR2 FQGTGA.

The V call is TRBV5-4, the J call TRBJ1-5; D is undetermined. Germline V gives CDR1 SGHNT, CDR2 YYREEE (reference sequence). The ends were cut back, 4 bases at V and 1 base at J, with 6 bases in the middle. This CDR3 has 13 amino acids. CDR3 region: CASSQDSNQPQHF. As DNA, the CDR3 is TGTGCCAGCAGCCAAGACAGCAATCAGCCCCAGCATTTT.